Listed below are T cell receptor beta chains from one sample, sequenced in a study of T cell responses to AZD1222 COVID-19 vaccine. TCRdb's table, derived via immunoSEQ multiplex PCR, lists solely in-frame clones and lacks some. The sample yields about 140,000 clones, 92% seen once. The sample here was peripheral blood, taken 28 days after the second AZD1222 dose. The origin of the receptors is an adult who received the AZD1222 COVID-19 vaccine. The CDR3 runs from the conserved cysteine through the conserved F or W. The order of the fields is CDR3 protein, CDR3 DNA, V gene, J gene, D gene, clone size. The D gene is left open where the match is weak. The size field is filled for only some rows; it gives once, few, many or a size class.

CDR3 protein: CAWTLGGYGYTF
CDR3 DNA: TGTGCCTGGACCCTAGGGGGCTATGGCTACACCTTC
V gene: TRBV30
J gene: TRBJ1-2
D gene: NA
clone size: NA

CDR3 protein: CASSLVGQGSFLAKNIQYF
CDR3 DNA: TGTGCCAGCAGCTTAGTAGGACAGGGATCATTCTTAGCCAAAAACATTCAGTACTTC
V gene: TRBV7-9
J gene: TRBJ2-4
D gene: TRBD1
clone size: NA

CDR3 protein: CASSLGQGLNTGELFF
CDR3 DNA: TGTGCCAGCAGCCTCGGACAGGGTCTGAACACCGGGGAGCTGTTTTTT
V gene: TRBV11-3
J gene: TRBJ2-2
D gene: TRBD1
clone size: once

CDR3 protein: CASKLAGGETQYF
CDR3 DNA: TGTGCCAGCAAATTAGCGGGAGGGGAGACCCAGTACTTC
V gene: TRBV25-1
J gene: TRBJ2-5
D gene: TRBD2
clone size: NA

CDR3 protein: CASSFSGGYTDTQYF
CDR3 DNA: TGTGCCAGCAGCTTCTCGGGCGGGTACACAGATACGCAGTATTTT
V gene: TRBV7-2
J gene: TRBJ2-3
D gene: NA
clone size: NA

CDR3 protein: CATSRGTGGTGELFF
CDR3 DNA: TGTGCCACTTCTAGGGGGACAGGGGGGACCGGGGAGCTGTTTTTT
V gene: TRBV19
J gene: TRBJ2-2
D gene: TRBD1
clone size: NA

CDR3 protein: CASSLDPGGNTGELFF
CDR3 DNA: TGCGCCAGCAGCTTGGACCCCGGGGGCAACACCGGGGAGCTGTTTTTT
V gene: TRBV5-1
J gene: TRBJ2-2
D gene: NA
clone size: NA

CDR3 protein: CASSLEGPQRIRYGYTF
CDR3 DNA: TGTGCCAGCAGTCTCGAGGGGCCACAGAGGATTCGGTATGGCTACACCTTC
V gene: TRBV6-6
J gene: TRBJ1-2
D gene: NA
clone size: once

CDR3 protein: CASSPPSGRGNEQYF
CDR3 DNA: TGTGCCAGCTCACCCCCTAGCGGGAGAGGCAACGAGCAGTACTTC
V gene: TRBV18
J gene: TRBJ2-7
D gene: TRBD2
clone size: NA

CDR3 protein: CASSFRQGSYEQYF
CDR3 DNA: TGCGCCAGCAGCTTCCGACAGGGATCCTACGAGCAGTACTTC
V gene: TRBV5-1
J gene: TRBJ2-7
D gene: TRBD1
clone size: NA

CDR3 protein: CASSPRTGIFYEQYF
CDR3 DNA: TGTGCCAGCAGCCCTCGGACAGGGATCTTTTACGAGCAGTACTTC
V gene: TRBV7-2
J gene: TRBJ2-7
D gene: TRBD1
clone size: NA

CDR3 protein: CASSFKSTGGTEAFF
CDR3 DNA: TGTGCCAGCAGCTTTAAGTCTACAGGGGGCACTGAAGCTTTCTTT
V gene: TRBV7-2
J gene: TRBJ1-1
D gene: TRBD1
clone size: NA

CDR3 protein: CASSLAPGSSSEAFF
CDR3 DNA: TGCGCCAGCAGCTTGGCCCCAGGGTCTTCATCTGAAGCTTTCTTT
V gene: TRBV5-1
J gene: TRBJ1-1
D gene: NA
clone size: NA

CDR3 protein: CAYTQSPSTGLYYGYTF
CDR3 DNA: TGTGCCTACACACAATCCCCCAGTACAGGCCTTTATTATGGCTACACCTTC
V gene: TRBV30
J gene: TRBJ1-2
D gene: NA
clone size: NA

CDR3 protein: CASTHNTGELFF
CDR3 DNA: TGCGCCAGCACCCACAACACCGGGGAGCTGTTTTTT
V gene: TRBV5-1
J gene: TRBJ2-2
D gene: NA
clone size: NA

CDR3 protein: CASSFGETQYF
CDR3 DNA: TGTGCCAGCAGTTTTGGAGAGACCCAGTACTTC
V gene: TRBV28
J gene: TRBJ2-5
D gene: NA
clone size: NA

CDR3 protein: CASKPRDLVGNEQFF
CDR3 DNA: TGTGCCAGCAAACCCCGGGACTTGGTTGGCAATGAGCAGTTCTTC
V gene: TRBV7-8
J gene: TRBJ2-1
D gene: NA
clone size: once

CDR3 protein: CASSTQTNEQFF
CDR3 DNA: TGTGCCAGCAGCACGCAAACCAATGAGCAGTTCTTC
V gene: TRBV7-9
J gene: TRBJ2-1
D gene: NA
clone size: NA

CDR3 protein: CASTPGEVGNTEAFF
CDR3 DNA: TGTGCCAGCACCCCAGGGGAGGTGGGGAACACTGAAGCTTTCTTT
V gene: TRBV6-5
J gene: TRBJ1-1
D gene: NA
clone size: NA

CDR3 protein: CASSQLTGNTIYF
CDR3 DNA: TGTGCCAGCAGCCAACTTACTGGAAACACCATATATTTT
V gene: TRBV4-2
J gene: TRBJ1-3
D gene: NA
clone size: NA

CDR3 protein: CASSIVAGLGKETQYF
CDR3 DNA: TGTGCCAGTAGTATAGTGGCAGGCTTGGGTAAGGAGACCCAGTACTTC
V gene: TRBV19
J gene: TRBJ2-5
D gene: NA
clone size: NA

CDR3 protein: CATSDAAGVRTEAFF
CDR3 DNA: TGTGCCACCAGTGATGCTGCAGGGGTCCGGACTGAAGCTTTCTTT
V gene: TRBV24-1
J gene: TRBJ1-1
D gene: NA
clone size: NA

CDR3 protein: CASSISWRAEDPEAFF
CDR3 DNA: TGTGCCAGTAGTATATCCTGGCGGGCAGAGGACCCTGAAGCTTTCTTT
V gene: TRBV19
J gene: TRBJ1-1
D gene: NA
clone size: NA

CDR3 protein: CASSSYQPNEQFF
CDR3 DNA: TGTGCCAGCAGCTCCTACCAGCCGAATGAGCAGTTCTTC
V gene: TRBV5-8
J gene: TRBJ2-1
D gene: NA
clone size: once

CDR3 protein: CASSPAENTEAFF
CDR3 DNA: TGTGCCAGCTCACCAGCTGAGAACACTGAAGCTTTCTTT
V gene: TRBV18
J gene: TRBJ1-1
D gene: NA
clone size: once

CDR3 protein: CASSQGGETQYF
CDR3 DNA: TGTGCCAGCAGTCAGGGTGGGGAGACCCAGTACTTC
V gene: TRBV28
J gene: TRBJ2-5
D gene: NA
clone size: NA

CDR3 protein: CASSLLAGGGEQFF
CDR3 DNA: TGTGCCAGCAGCTTACTAGCGGGAGGGGGTGAGCAGTTCTTC
V gene: TRBV5-6
J gene: TRBJ2-1
D gene: TRBD2
clone size: NA

CDR3 protein: CASSPRNEQFF
CDR3 DNA: TGTGCCAGCAGTCCAAGGAATGAGCAGTTCTTC
V gene: TRBV6-2/TRBV6-3
J gene: TRBJ2-1
D gene: NA
clone size: NA

CDR3 protein: CASSYPPGAPNSGRASEQFF
CDR3 DNA: TGTGCCAGCAGTTACCCGCCAGGGGCCCCCAATAGCGGGAGGGCCAGTGAGCAGTTCTTC
V gene: TRBV6-2/TRBV6-3
J gene: TRBJ2-1
D gene: TRBD2
clone size: NA

CDR3 protein: CASSYRGHEQFF
CDR3 DNA: TGTGCCAGCAGTTACCGTGGACACGAGCAGTTCTTC
V gene: TRBV6-2/TRBV6-3
J gene: TRBJ2-1
D gene: NA
clone size: NA

CDR3 protein: CASKKGDGANQPQHF
CDR3 DNA: TGTGCCAGTAAAAAAGGGGACGGGGCCAATCAGCCCCAGCATTTT
V gene: TRBV19
J gene: TRBJ1-5
D gene: NA
clone size: NA

CDR3 protein: CASSQGSYEQYF
CDR3 DNA: TGTGCCAGCAGTCAGGGATCCTACGAGCAGTACTTC
V gene: TRBV28
J gene: TRBJ2-7
D gene: NA
clone size: NA

CDR3 protein: CASSSWRGYGYTF
CDR3 DNA: TGTGCCAGCAGTTCCTGGAGGGGCTATGGCTACACCTTC
V gene: TRBV2
J gene: TRBJ1-2
D gene: NA
clone size: once

CDR3 protein: CASSLGAGVASYNEQFF
CDR3 DNA: TGTGCCAGCAGCTTAGGGGCTGGTGTCGCCTCCTACAATGAGCAGTTCTTC
V gene: TRBV11-3
J gene: TRBJ2-1
D gene: NA
clone size: once

CDR3 protein: CASSLATGARNEQFF
CDR3 DNA: TGTGCCAGCAGCTTAGCCACGGGAGCGAGGAATGAGCAGTTCTTC
V gene: TRBV7-6
J gene: TRBJ2-1
D gene: NA
clone size: NA

CDR3 protein: CASSQDRAGNTIYF
CDR3 DNA: TGCGCCAGCAGCCAAGACAGGGCTGGAAACACCATATATTTT
V gene: TRBV4-1
J gene: TRBJ1-3
D gene: NA
clone size: NA

CDR3 protein: CASRGASREKLFF
CDR3 DNA: TGTGCCAGCAGGGGGGCCTCGAGGGAAAAACTGTTTTTT
V gene: TRBV6-5
J gene: TRBJ1-4
D gene: NA
clone size: NA

CDR3 protein: CATSDLSRVNTGELFF
CDR3 DNA: TGTGCCACCAGTGATTTATCTAGGGTGAACACCGGGGAGCTGTTTTTT
V gene: TRBV24-1
J gene: TRBJ2-2
D gene: NA
clone size: NA

CDR3 protein: CASKKGAGELFF
CDR3 DNA: TGTGCCAGCAAAAAGGGAGCCGGGGAGCTGTTTTTT
V gene: TRBV2
J gene: TRBJ2-2
D gene: NA
clone size: NA

CDR3 protein: CASSLGVPGTNWGETQYF
CDR3 DNA: TGTGCCAGCAGCTTAGGGGTCCCCGGGACCAACTGGGGTGAGACCCAGTACTTC
V gene: TRBV7-9
J gene: TRBJ2-5
D gene: NA
clone size: NA

CDR3 protein: CSATGGYEQYF
CDR3 DNA: TGCAGTGCTACAGGGGGCTACGAGCAGTACTTC
V gene: TRBV20-1
J gene: TRBJ2-7
D gene: TRBD1
clone size: NA

CDR3 protein: CASSLSPSSGNTIYF
CDR3 DNA: TGTGCCAGCAGCTTGAGTCCTAGCTCTGGAAACACCATATATTTT
V gene: TRBV5-5
J gene: TRBJ1-3
D gene: NA
clone size: once

CDR3 protein: CASAGGNQETQYF
CDR3 DNA: TGTGCGTCGGCAGGGGGCAACCAAGAGACCCAGTACTTC
V gene: TRBV7-3
J gene: TRBJ2-5
D gene: TRBD1
clone size: NA

CDR3 protein: CASGQTTGELFF
CDR3 DNA: TGTGCCAGCGGACAGACCACCGGGGAGCTGTTTTTT
V gene: TRBV28
J gene: TRBJ2-2
D gene: NA
clone size: NA

CDR3 protein: CATSSPQRTDTQYF
CDR3 DNA: TGTGCCACCAGCAGCCCCCAGAGGACAGATACGCAGTATTTT
V gene: TRBV15
J gene: TRBJ2-3
D gene: NA
clone size: NA

CDR3 protein: CASARGGSPNEQFF
CDR3 DNA: TGCGCCAGCGCCAGGGGCGGGAGTCCCAATGAGCAGTTCTTC
V gene: TRBV5-1
J gene: TRBJ2-1
D gene: NA
clone size: NA

CDR3 protein: CASSNIMLYSDQPQHF
CDR3 DNA: TGTGCCAGCAGCAATATAATGTTGTACAGTGATCAGCCCCAGCATTTT
V gene: TRBV21-1
J gene: TRBJ1-5
D gene: NA
clone size: NA

CDR3 protein: CSASPPGLGASSTDTQYF
CDR3 DNA: TGCAGTGCTAGTCCTCCGGGACTAGGCGCTTCTAGCACAGATACGCAGTATTTT
V gene: TRBV20-1
J gene: TRBJ2-3
D gene: TRBD2
clone size: NA

CDR3 protein: CSVRTDSNQPQHF
CDR3 DNA: TGCAGCGTTCGTACGGATAGCAATCAGCCCCAGCATTTT
V gene: TRBV29-1
J gene: TRBJ1-5
D gene: NA
clone size: NA

CDR3 protein: CASSSGQGFEKLFF
CDR3 DNA: TGTGCCAGCAGTTCGGGACAGGGGTTTGAAAAACTGTTTTTT
V gene: TRBV6-5
J gene: TRBJ1-4
D gene: TRBD1
clone size: NA

CDR3 protein: CASSYDRHSYEQYF
CDR3 DNA: TGTGCCAGCAGTTACGACAGACACTCCTACGAGCAGTACTTC
V gene: TRBV6-6
J gene: TRBJ2-7
D gene: NA
clone size: NA

CDR3 protein: CASSESAPRSGANVLTF
CDR3 DNA: TGTGCCAGCAGTGAATCGGCCCCACGCTCTGGGGCCAACGTCCTGACTTTC
V gene: TRBV25-1
J gene: TRBJ2-6
D gene: NA
clone size: NA

CDR3 protein: CASSPRGGQVYGYTF
CDR3 DNA: TGTGCCAGCAGCCCTCGGGGGGGGCAGGTCTATGGCTACACCTTC
V gene: TRBV7-2
J gene: TRBJ1-2
D gene: NA
clone size: NA

CDR3 protein: CASSEVGDTQYF
CDR3 DNA: TGTGCCAGCAGTGAAGTTGGGGATACGCAGTATTTT
V gene: TRBV6-1
J gene: TRBJ2-3
D gene: NA
clone size: once